A single sample gave rise to the 26 T cell receptor beta chains below, sequenced in a study of CD8+CD57+ T cells in acquired aplastic anemia. By flow cytometry, patients selected for sequencing had shown an expansion of CD8+CD57+ cells. Genomic DNA, the template, was used for profiling of the TCR beta VDJ and CDR3. MiXCR, run by TCRdb on the reads, gives a single entry per CDR3 protein. The table lists roughly 250,000 distinct CDR3 sequences, around 82% of them singletons. Sequencing was done on a sample of sorted CD4+, CD8+, or CD8+CD57+ T cells (not recorded which) from PBMCs. These receptor sequences come from a human donor with aplastic anemia.

The rearrangement uses TRBV7-2 and TRBJ1-2; 10 nucleotides align to TRBD1. Trimming removed 4 bases from V and 10 bases from J; junction bases left unmatched: 15. CDR1 and CDR2 (germline): SGHTA, FQGNSA. CDR3 length: 16 amino acids. CDR3 sequence (DNA): TGTGCCAGCAGCTCGCGGGACAGGGGCTACTACGGTGACTACACCTTC. Protein product: CASSSRDRGYYGDYTF.

About this clonotype: At one end the junction does not follow the germline gene, possibly because of a read error. V gene TRBV9 combines with J gene TRBJ2-7, with D unclear. CDR1 is SGDLS, CDR2 YYNGEE, per germline. This CDR3 has 14 amino acids. DNA for the CDR3: TGTGCCACCAGCAGAGCTACGCACATCTACTACCAGTACTTC. Translating it yields CATSRATHIYYQYF.

The chain uses TRBV5-6 and TRBJ2-7; the D call may be TRBD1 or TRBD2 (5 bases each). Looked up from germline, CDR1 is SGHDT and CDR2 is YYEEEE. Trimming took off 2 bases at V and 9 bases at J, with 12 bases between the two ends. The CDR3 extends over 12 amino acids. CDR3 nucleotides: TGTGCCAGCAGCTTAGAGAGGGACGGGCAGTACGTC. Translating it yields CASSLERDGQYV.

This chain joins TRBV11-1 and TRBJ2-1; 9 bases match TRBD2. The CDR3 sequence is 16 residues long. Germline V gene data show CDR1 as SGHAT and CDR2 as FQDESV (reference sequence). The CDR3 nucleotides read TGTGTCTGCAGCTTTAAAAGAAGCGGGGGGAGCGATGAGCAGTTCTTC. Its translation: CVCSFKRSGGSDEQFF.

The chain joins TRBV7-8 to TRBJ2-5, with TRBD1 as a possible D gene (6 bases). V was clipped by 3 bases and J by 10 bases, with 21 bases between them. Germline values: CDR1 SGHVS, CDR2 FQNEAQ. CDR3 length equals 15 residues. The chain's CDR3 is CASSFDHGTTALQYF. The CDR3 bases are TGTGCCAGCAGCTTTGATCACGGGACAACAGCGCTCCAGTACTTC.

V usage is TRBV11-3 and J usage is TRBJ2-1; 9 nucleotides align to TRBD2. V was clipped by 6 bases and J by 8 bases; unmatched bases: 11. From germline, CDR1 is SGHNT and CDR2 YENEEA. The CDR3 sequence is 15 residues long. The CDR3 is CASSSSGTWAYEQFF. CDR3 nucleotide sequence: TGTGCCAGCAGTTCTAGCGGGACTTGGGCGTATGAGCAGTTCTTC.

On this clonotype: Because the CDR3 is missing its conserved closing phenylalanine or tryptophan, this is likely a read error. No DNA is shown, since the ends of the CDR3 on it are uncertain; the CDR3 is the one TCRdb lists. V usage is TRBV9 and J usage is TRBJ2-4; the D call TRBD2 from the table was never checked on the DNA. The CDR3 is 12 amino acids in total, end residues counted. The germline gives CDR1 SGDLS, CDR2 YYNGEE. CDR3 in amino acids: CASSGPLAVRHN.

This clonotype has just one count. The J gene is TRBJ2-7, the V gene TRBV11-3, with TRBD2 identical over 7 bases. Germline CDR1 is SGHNT and CDR2 is YENEEA. J was trimmed by 4 bases and V by 4 bases; bases with no gene match: 13. This CDR3 is 16 amino acids long. As DNA, the CDR3 is TGTGCCAGCAGCTGCTCAGTAACGGGAGGACCATACGAGCAGTACGTC. This translates into CASSCSVTGGPYEQYV.

The sample holds a few counts of this clonotype. An end of the junction differs from the germline gene, which may be a read error. The V call is TRBV6-5, the J call TRBJ2-5; D is uncertain. The CDR3 contains 14 residues. Germline CDR1 reads MNHEY; CDR2 reads SVGAGI. The CDR3 loop reads CAISDPGTEETQYF. The CDR3 nucleotides read TGTGCCATCAGTGATCCGGGTACCGAAGAGACCCAGTACTTC.

This chain's CDR3 is CASSGGPQQETQYF. In DNA, the CDR3 is TGTGCCAGCAGCGGGGGACCGCAGCAAGAGACCCAGTACTTC. The chain uses TRBV5-6 and TRBJ2-5; D assignment may be TRBD1 or TRBD2 (5 bases each). Trimming removed 4 bases from V and 2 bases from J, with 12 bases in between. CDR1 and CDR2 (germline): SGHDT, YYEEEE. CDR3 length: 14 amino acids.

This chain uses TRBV7-2 with TRBJ1-1; TRBD1 agrees at 10 bases. The CDR3 spans 13 residues. V trimming: 6 bases; J trimming: 11 bases; junction bases outside the gene matches: 9. The germline CDR1 and CDR2 sequences are SGHTA and FQGNSA. CDR3 sequence (DNA): TGTGCCAGCAGTGACCGGGACAGGGGATGGGCTTTCTTT. Encoded protein: CASSDRDRGWAFF. Full variable domain (rest looked up from reference TRBV7-2 and TRBJ1-1): GAGVSQSPSNKVTEKGKDVELRCDPISGHTALYWYRQSLGQGLEFLIYFQGNSAPDKSGLPSDRFSAERTGGSVSTLTIQRTQQEDSAVYLCASSDRDRGWAFFGQGTRLTVV.

For this clonotype: The junction departs from germline at one end; a sequencing error may be responsible. V is TRBV7-8 and J is TRBJ2-3; TRBD1 matches at 7 bases. Per germline, CDR1 SGHVS and CDR2 FQNEAQ. The CDR3 runs to 13 residues. CDR3 amino acids: CASSYDADGTALF. The DNA for the CDR3 is TGTGCCAGCAGCTACGATGCAGACGGGACAGCCCTTTTC.

The rearrangement uses TRBV9 and TRBJ2-1, with 10 bases fitting TRBD2. V dropped 4 bases and J dropped 5; count of bases not matched to a gene: 6. The CDR3 is 15 amino acids. Per germline, CDR1 SGDLS and CDR2 YYNGEE. CDR3 in amino acids: CASSPWTSGNNEQFF. CDR3 nucleotides: TGTGCCAGCAGCCCCTGGACTAGCGGCAACAATGAGCAGTTCTTC.

This clonotype was seen once. The junction shows a germline mismatch at one end, possibly a read error. J is TRBJ2-1 and V is TRBV2; D could derive from TRBD1 or TRBD2 (6 bases each). Germline-derived CDR1 and CDR2 are SNHLY and FYNNEI. The CDR3 spans 13 residues. Here the CDR3 DNA reads TGTGCCAGCAGACAGGGACTGGATGGGGAGCAGTCCTTC. This gives the protein CASRQGLDGEQSF.

In the case of this clonotype: A read error may produce the germline difference seen at one junction end. The chain couples TRBV7-8 to TRBJ2-7; a possible D gene is TRBD2 (6 bases). Germline CDR1 SGHVS, CDR2 FQNEAQ. CDR3 length: 14 residues. For the CDR3, the DNA is TGTGCCAGCAGCTACGCGGAGGGTACCTACGCGCAGTACTTC. As protein: CASSYAEGTYAQYF.

The gene calls are TRBV11-3 and TRBJ2-1; a possible D gene is TRBD1 (6 bases). Trimming removed 5 bases at V and 8 bases at J, with 22 bases between. The CDR3 is 16 residues long. CDR1 is SGHNT, CDR2 YENEEA, per germline. DNA for the CDR3: TGTGCCAGCAGCCAGGATCGGACAGACGGTCAGGATGAGCAGTTCTTC. Amino acid sequence: CASSQDRTDGQDEQFF.

Turning to this clonotype: This is likely a read error, given that the CDR3 carries no conserved phenylalanine or tryptophan at its end. Because the CDR3's place on the DNA is in doubt, the DNA is left out and the CDR3 is given as listed by TCRdb. The chain joins TRBV7-3 to TRBJ2-3. Germline V gene data show CDR1 as SGHTA and CDR2 as FQGTGA. The CDR3 length is 12 residues, termini included. The CDR3 spells CASSLGGHTEKL.

The chain combines TRBV7-2 with TRBJ1-2; tentative D call: TRBD1 (6 bases). V lost 3 bases, J lost 12 bases, and 26 bases lay in between. Germline V gives CDR1 SGHTA, CDR2 FQGNSA. The CDR3 runs to 16 residues. The DNA for the CDR3 is TGTGCCAGCAGCTTGACGGGGGGCGCCCACGAAGGCGACAACACCTTC. Translation gives CASSLTGGAHEGDNTF. Complete variable domain (other parts from reference TRBV7-2 and TRBJ1-2): GAGVSQSPSNKVTEKGKDVELRCDPISGHTALYWYRQSLGQGLEFLIYFQGNSAPDKSGLPSDRFSAERTGGSVSTLTIQRTQQEDSAVYLCASSLTGGAHEGDNTFGSGTRLTVV.

This chain joins TRBV5-5 and TRBJ2-3, with D possibly matching TRBD1 (5 bases). Deletions cut 4 bases from V and 6 bases from J, with 15 bases between. Germline CDR1 and CDR2: SGHKS and YYEKEE (reference sequence). The CDR3 is made up of 14 amino acids. CDR3 in DNA: TGTGCCAGCAGCGTAGGGGCAGGTCCCGATACGCAGTATTTT. Amino acids: CASSVGAGPDTQYF.

A note on this clonotype: At one end, the junction sequence differs from germline, possibly due to a read error. The chain employs TRBV12-3 or TRBV12-4 and TRBJ2-3; D could derive from TRBD1 or TRBD2 (6 bases each). This CDR3 is built from 13 residues. The CDR3 coding sequence is TGTGCCGGCGGTGCCGGGGGCACAGATATGCAGTATTTT. Its translation is CAGGAGGTDMQYF.

A remark on this clonotype: The junction and the germline gene differ at one end; a read error may be behind it. The chain combines TRBV9 with TRBJ2-3; the D gene is possibly TRBD1 (5 bases). Germline V gives CDR1 SGDLS, CDR2 YYNGEE. This CDR3 is 12 amino acids long. CDR3 residues: CASSVEGVSSHF. CDR3 bases: TGTGCCAGCAGCGTAGAAGGGGTTTCGTCGCATTTC.

A few counts support this clonotype. One end of the junction varies from germline; a read error may be responsible. The gene calls are TRBV7-2 and TRBJ1-5; D not resolved. This CDR3 is built from 16 residues. Germline V gene data show CDR1 as SGHTA and CDR2 as FQGNSA. This CDR3 reads CATSRAHTGSNQPQHF. The CDR3 DNA reads TGTGCCACCAGCAGAGCACATACCGGGAGCAATCAGCCCCAGCATTTT.

The rearrangement uses TRBV19 and TRBJ2-7, with 9 nucleotides matching TRBD1. CDR1 and CDR2 (germline): LNHDA, SQIVND (reference sequence). CDR3 length: 15 residues. J gave up 7 bases and V 5 bases, and 12 bases lay outside the gene matches. This CDR3 reads CASSSSRDRDREQYF. The CDR3 DNA is TGTGCCAGTAGTTCCAGCCGGGACAGGGACCGAGAGCAGTACTTC. Looking up the rest from reference TRBV19 and TRBJ2-7 gives the full variable domain: DGGITQSPKYLFRKEGQNVTLSCEQNLNHDAMYWYRQDPGQGLRLIYYSQIVNDFQKGDIAEGYSVSREKKESFPLTVTSAQKNPTAFYLCASSSSRDRDREQYFGPGTRLTVT.

This clonotype is classed as large (0.1 to 1%). This chain joins TRBV9 and TRBJ1-5; D gene unclear. The CDR3 contains 15 residues. The V gene's germline CDR1 is SGDLS and CDR2 YYNGEE. Trimming shortened V by 0 bases and J by 4 bases, and 11 bases separated the two germline ends. This CDR3 is CASSVGTARNQPQHF. CDR3 bases: TGTGCCAGCAGCGTAGGGACCGCCCGAAATCAGCCCCAGCATTTT.

The V gene is TRBV7-3, the J gene TRBJ1-2; D is ambiguous. CDR1 is SGHTA and CDR2 is FQGTGA in the germline V gene. Trimming stripped 4 bases from V and 3 bases from J, with 18 bases between. The CDR3 covers 16 residues. The CDR3 protein is CASSYDRKQDYYGYTF. The DNA of the CDR3 is TGTGCCAGCAGCTACGACCGGAAGCAGGATTACTATGGCTACACCTTC.

Notes on this clonotype: One end of the junction fails to match germline, which may point to a read error. The chain carries TRBV7-9 and TRBJ2-3; perhaps TRBD2 as D (5 bases). CDR1 is SEHNR, CDR2 FQNEAQ, per germline (reference sequence). This CDR3 is 13 amino acids long. In DNA form, the CDR3 reads TGTGCCAGCACTAGCTTAGACCCCCCAGATACGCATTTT. Its protein product is CASTSLDPPDTHF.